This T cell receptor beta chain appears in the sequencing data of a study of radiation and T cells in renal cell carcinoma. Some clones are missing from TCRdb's copy, which holds only in-frame ones; the method was immunoSEQ multiplex PCR. The sample yields about 43,000 clones, 65% to 85% seen once. The study, taken as a whole, reports: Without pretreatment biopsies, baseline tumor clonotype presence was undetermined. From baseline, blood top tumor clonotypes peaked at 2 weeks post-radiation.

In the case of this clone: Its antigen is undetermined.

This sample's time point: blood 4 weeks post-SBRT, at nephrectomy. Treatment: 15 Gy SBRT to primary tumor, nephrectomy 4 weeks later. Nephrectomy followed 15 Gy stereotactic body radiation by 4 weeks. Serial blood draws occurred at baseline and 2 and 4 weeks post-SBRT. The germline V gene encodes CDR1 SGDLS and CDR2 YYNGEE. This CDR3 comprises 17 residues. V dropped 0 bases and J dropped 5 bases, with 20 bases sitting between them. This receptor was identified in a woman in her seventies with renal cell carcinoma. The V and J genes are TRBV9 and TRBJ2-5; no clear D gene. Sequenced material: blood, taken from a patient whose treatment included radiotherapy and nephrectomy. The CDR3 DNA reads as TGTGCCAGCAGCGTAGGGGGTAACCGGGCCTTAGGGGAGACCCAGTACTTC. It codes for CASSVGGNRALGETQYF.